This T cell receptor (beta chain) was captured by sequencing in a study of T cell repertoires in cytomegalovirus infection. About the research overall: Public signatures in TCR beta pointed to CMV infection and matching HLA type. Whole-study results and caveats: Across the ex vivo response, the dominant clonotypes were HLA-C-restricted CMV-specific TCR beta clonotypes. Totalled public TCR beta family frequency picked out people who carried CMV plus the relevant HLA.

In regard to this clonotype: Its matching antigen is unknown.

This CDR3 spans 12 amino acids. The germline V gene has CDR1 SQVTM and CDR2 ANQGSEA. V lost 5 bases, J lost 1 base, and 9 bases lay in between. TCRdb analysed the reads with MiXCR anew, one entry per CDR3 protein. The sample carries 200,000 to 300,000 distinct CDR3 sequences, about 12% recorded once. This receptor was identified in a human donor in good health (CMV status not recorded). Some clones in this sample may be carry-over from other donors' samples. Material for sequencing was PBMCs. The J gene is TRBJ2-7, the V gene TRBV29-1; TRBD1 might be the D (6 bases). The CDR3 protein is CSVTGQSYEQYF. CDR3 DNA: TGCAGCGTTACCGGACAGTCCTACGAGCAGTACTTC.